This is a list of T cell receptor beta chains from one sample in a study of blood T cell repertoires in COVID-19. Profiled with immunoSEQ multiplex PCR; TCRdb holds only in-frame clones, not every one. The table has about 360,000 clones, 80% to 90% seen once; the top ten hold around 1.3%. What was sequenced was PBMCs or T cells enriched from blood (not recorded which). These receptors were collected from a man younger than 45 who had recovered from COVID-19. Both conserved end residues are part of each CDR3. Fields, in order: CDR3 DNA, CDR3 protein, clone size, J gene, D gene, V gene. D genes are given only for firm matches. Some rows mark clone size as missing; the rest say once, few, many or name a class of expanded clone.

CDR3 DNA: TGTGCCAGTAGTCGCTTGGACAGGGGGCACGGCTACACCTTC
CDR3 protein: CASSRLDRGHGYTF
clone size: .
J gene: TRBJ1-2
D gene: TRBD1
V gene: TRBV19

CDR3 DNA: TGCGCCAGCAGCCAAGTACCTTCTAGCGGGGGGGATCTACAAAGAGAGACCCAGTACTTC
CDR3 protein: CASSQVPSSGGDLQRETQYF
clone size: .
J gene: TRBJ2-5
D gene: TRBD2
V gene: TRBV4-1

CDR3 DNA: TGTGCCAGCAGCTTTCCGACAGGGGGCGATGAAGCTTTCTTT
CDR3 protein: CASSFPTGGDEAFF
clone size: few
J gene: TRBJ1-1
D gene: TRBD1
V gene: TRBV5-6

CDR3 DNA: TGTGCCAGCAGCGTAGGGATAGCGGGGGGAACCTACAATGAGCAGTTCTTC
CDR3 protein: CASSVGIAGGTYNEQFF
clone size: .
J gene: TRBJ2-1
D gene: TRBD2
V gene: TRBV9

CDR3 DNA: TGTGCCAGCAGCGCAGCACGGGGTTATGGCTACGAGCAGTACTTC
CDR3 protein: CASSAARGYGYEQYF
clone size: once
J gene: TRBJ2-7
D gene: .
V gene: TRBV14

CDR3 DNA: TGTGCCAGCAGCTTTGGTCCCGGGACTGGGAAAGACGTCTACAATGAGCAGTTCTTC
CDR3 protein: CASSFGPGTGKDVYNEQFF
clone size: .
J gene: TRBJ2-1
D gene: .
V gene: TRBV7-9

CDR3 DNA: TGTGCCACCAGCAGAGATCGGGGACAGGGGCATTCACCCCTCCACTTT
CDR3 protein: CATSRDRGQGHSPLHF
clone size: .
J gene: TRBJ1-6
D gene: TRBD1
V gene: TRBV15

CDR3 DNA: TGTGCCAGCAGTTCTGGGACTAGCGGGGGGATCGGGGAGCTGTTTTTT
CDR3 protein: CASSSGTSGGIGELFF
clone size: .
J gene: TRBJ2-2
D gene: TRBD2
V gene: TRBV27

CDR3 DNA: TGTGCCATCAGTCCCCAGGGGCTCTACACTGAAGCTTTCTTT
CDR3 protein: CAISPQGLYTEAFF
clone size: .
J gene: TRBJ1-1
D gene: .
V gene: TRBV10-3

CDR3 DNA: TGTGCCAGCCGAGCATGGGGGGTGGGGACTGAAGCTTTCTTT
CDR3 protein: CASRAWGVGTEAFF
clone size: few
J gene: TRBJ1-1
D gene: .
V gene: TRBV27

CDR3 DNA: TGTGCCAGTAGTCCTAGCGGGGGCACCACAGATACGCAGTATTTT
CDR3 protein: CASSPSGGTTDTQYF
clone size: .
J gene: TRBJ2-3
D gene: TRBD2
V gene: TRBV19

CDR3 DNA: TGTGCCAGCTCACCACCGGGGGACAGGTCAAATACGCAGTATTTT
CDR3 protein: CASSPPGDRSNTQYF
clone size: .
J gene: TRBJ2-3
D gene: TRBD1
V gene: TRBV18

CDR3 DNA: TGCGCCAGCAGCCAAGCCCAGGAAAGCAATCAGCCCCAGCATTTT
CDR3 protein: CASSQAQESNQPQHF
clone size: .
J gene: TRBJ1-5
D gene: .
V gene: TRBV4-1

CDR3 DNA: TGCGCCAGCAGCCAATCTGCACGGGGGGTAGCCGAAGCTTTCTTT
CDR3 protein: CASSQSARGVAEAFF
clone size: .
J gene: TRBJ1-1
D gene: .
V gene: TRBV4-3

CDR3 DNA: TGTGCCAGTAATGACCCGGGGGCAACTAATGAAAAACTGTTTTTT
CDR3 protein: CASNDPGATNEKLFF
clone size: .
J gene: TRBJ1-4
D gene: .
V gene: TRBV19

CDR3 DNA: TGTGCCAGCAGCTCGATGAGCCCGACAGACTATGGCTACACCTTC
CDR3 protein: CASSSMSPTDYGYTF
clone size: once
J gene: TRBJ1-2
D gene: .
V gene: TRBV5-6

CDR3 DNA: TGCGCCAGCAGCGACCAATCCGGGGGGGATGGCTACACCTTC
CDR3 protein: CASSDQSGGDGYTF
clone size: .
J gene: TRBJ1-2
D gene: .
V gene: TRBV5-1

CDR3 DNA: TGTGCCAGTAGTATAAAGGGGATCCCCTACAATGAGCAGTTCTTC
CDR3 protein: CASSIKGIPYNEQFF
clone size: .
J gene: TRBJ2-1
D gene: .
V gene: TRBV19

CDR3 DNA: TGTGCCAGCAGCCCCGGAGGCAGCCTCTCTGGAAACACCATATATTTT
CDR3 protein: CASSPGGSLSGNTIYF
clone size: few
J gene: TRBJ1-3
D gene: .
V gene: TRBV5-4

CDR3 DNA: TGTGCCAGCAGCGTAGAAGGAGGGCTAAGCACAGATACGCAGTATTTT
CDR3 protein: CASSVEGGLSTDTQYF
clone size: .
J gene: TRBJ2-3
D gene: .
V gene: TRBV9

CDR3 DNA: TGTGCCAGCAGTTTAATTGCAGGGGGATATGGCTACACCTTC
CDR3 protein: CASSLIAGGYGYTF
clone size: .
J gene: TRBJ1-2
D gene: TRBD1
V gene: TRBV27

CDR3 DNA: TGTGCCAGCAGGTCGACTAGCGGGGGGGGGAACACCGGGGAGCTGTTTTTT
CDR3 protein: CASRSTSGGGNTGELFF
clone size: .
J gene: TRBJ2-2
D gene: TRBD2
V gene: TRBV3-1/TRBV3-2

CDR3 DNA: TGTGCCACCAGCAGAGCCCGGACAGAGGGGTACGAGCAGTACTTC
CDR3 protein: CATSRARTEGYEQYF
clone size: .
J gene: TRBJ2-7
D gene: .
V gene: TRBV15

CDR3 DNA: TGTGCCAGCAGTTCTATCGAGGCCGGTCGCACCTTC
CDR3 protein: CASSSIEAGRTF
clone size: .
J gene: TRBJ1-2
D gene: .
V gene: TRBV12-3/TRBV12-4

CDR3 DNA: TGCGCCAGCAGCCAAGAGCTGTACTACTCCTCTGGAAACACCATATATTTT
CDR3 protein: CASSQELYYSSGNTIYF
clone size: .
J gene: TRBJ1-3
D gene: .
V gene: TRBV4-3

CDR3 DNA: TGTGCCTGGAGTGTACAAGGGGTCGAGCAGTACTTC
CDR3 protein: CAWSVQGVEQYF
clone size: once
J gene: TRBJ2-7
D gene: .
V gene: TRBV30

CDR3 DNA: TGTGCCAGCAGTGAGCTCCGGGACAGAGGGGCCATGAACACTGAAGCTTTCTTT
CDR3 protein: CASSELRDRGAMNTEAFF
clone size: .
J gene: TRBJ1-1
D gene: TRBD1
V gene: TRBV6-1

CDR3 DNA: TGTGCCAGCAGCCTCAGGGAGGGCTATGGCTACACCTTC
CDR3 protein: CASSLREGYGYTF
clone size: once
J gene: TRBJ1-2
D gene: .
V gene: TRBV3-1/TRBV3-2

CDR3 DNA: TGTGCCAGCAGTTTCACGACAGACAATGAGCAGTTCTTC
CDR3 protein: CASSFTTDNEQFF
clone size: .
J gene: TRBJ2-1
D gene: .
V gene: TRBV12-3/TRBV12-4

CDR3 DNA: TGTGCCAGCAGCTGGCGGGACGGTGCTAGCACAGATACGCAGTATTTT
CDR3 protein: CASSWRDGASTDTQYF
clone size: .
J gene: TRBJ2-3
D gene: .
V gene: TRBV13

CDR3 DNA: TGTGCCTGCCACCTCGGGACAGGCTATGGCTACACCTTC
CDR3 protein: CACHLGTGYGYTF
clone size: once
J gene: TRBJ1-2
D gene: TRBD1
V gene: TRBV28

CDR3 DNA: TGTGCCAGCAGCTTGAGGAACAGGGGGCTTACTGAAGCTTTCTTT
CDR3 protein: CASSLRNRGLTEAFF
clone size: .
J gene: TRBJ1-1
D gene: TRBD1
V gene: TRBV5-4